This T cell receptor (beta chain) was observed in a study of cytomegalovirus exposure and HLA in healthy donors. Study background: In a later analysis, the roughly 120 validation repertoires were reported to have used the same platform as the 600 to 700 first-cohort repertoires.

A remark on this clone: No antigen is known for it.

Measured with immunoSEQ multiplex PCR; TCRdb has only the in-frame clones, and not every one. This sample yields about 360,000 clones, of which 75% to 90% are seen a single time; roughly 0.82% belongs to the top ten. Findings of the study overall: Cytomegalovirus-associated TCR beta chains were listed, numbering 150 to 200.

The CDR3 spans 14 residues. The germline CDR1 and CDR2 sequences are SGDLS and YYNGEE. Trimming shortened V by 0 bases and J by 7 bases, and 14 bases separated the two germline ends. The receptor's source is a woman aged 18 to 35 in good health and CMV-seronegative. Sequencing was performed on PBMCs. The chain is built from TRBV9 and TRBJ2-7; D is perhaps TRBD2 (6 bases). Here the CDR3 reads CASSVDGSGWEQYF. Here the CDR3 DNA reads TGTGCCAGCAGCGTAGACGGGAGCGGCTGGGAGCAGTACTTC.